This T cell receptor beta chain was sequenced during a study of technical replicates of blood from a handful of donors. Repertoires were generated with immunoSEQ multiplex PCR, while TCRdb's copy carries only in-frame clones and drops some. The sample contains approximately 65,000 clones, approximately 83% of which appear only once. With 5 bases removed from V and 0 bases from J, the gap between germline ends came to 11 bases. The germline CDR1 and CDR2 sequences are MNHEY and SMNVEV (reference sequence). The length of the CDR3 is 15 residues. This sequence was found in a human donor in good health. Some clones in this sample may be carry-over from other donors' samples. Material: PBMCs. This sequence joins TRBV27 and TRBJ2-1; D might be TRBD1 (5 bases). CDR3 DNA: TGTGCCAGCAGTAAGGGGCCAAGCTCCTACAATGAGCAGTTCTTC. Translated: CASSKGPSSYNEQFF.